The entry below gives a single T cell receptor beta chain sequence along with its context. Antigen: not known. This record belongs to a study of cytomegalovirus exposure and HLA in healthy donors. Findings of the study overall: CMV serostatus stood as the only immune exposure information on hand.

The junction had 6 bases not matched to a gene; V was cut back by 0 bases and J by 2 bases. The CDR3 is made up of 16 amino acids. The germline gives CDR1 LNHNV, CDR2 YYDKDF (reference sequence). 13 Jbeta primers and 60 Vbeta primers were used for the PCR. Measured with immunoSEQ multiplex PCR; TCRdb has only the in-frame clones, and not every one. The data show 100,000 to 150,000 clones, over 60% seen once. What was sequenced was PBMCs. The chain couples TRBV15 to TRBJ1-2; 7 bases align to TRBD1. This receptor was identified in a human donor in good health. The CDR3 DNA reads TGTGCCACCAGCAGAGAGGGACAGCTCCCAAACTATGGCTACACCTTC. Residues: CATSREGQLPNYGYTF.